The present T cell receptor beta chain was sequenced within a study of Graves' ophthalmopathy and Graves' hyperthyroidism. The wider study: Blood was drawn at initial diagnosis, before any treatment. Points from the study as a whole: Most clonotypes expanded in thyroid above 0.001 frequency were present in blood too. An approximately 80% specificity and around 88% sensitivity were achieved by a 13-signature model that separated ophthalmopathy from stable hyperthyroidism.

CDR1 is GTSNPN, CDR2 SVGIG, per germline (reference sequence). Trimming shortened V by 2 bases and J by 3 bases, and 8 bases separated the two germline ends. The CDR3 spans 12 residues. As the template, RNA transcripts were used to amplify TCR beta CDR3 regions. RT-PCR was first run with HTBI primers, then multiplex PCR in a second round. TCRdb re-called the multiplex PCR reads through MiXCR, storing one row per CDR3 protein. Of 150,000 to 200,000 distinct CDR3 sequences in the sample, less than 45% were seen once. Physicians reached a diagnosis by relying on clinical symptoms, serum thyroxine, TRAb, thyroid ultrasound and orbital computed tomography. In the case of this clonotype: What it recognizes is unknown.

Sequenced material: peripheral blood. This receptor was identified in a woman between 40 and 55 years old with Graves' ophthalmopathy. The chain recombines TRBV30 with TRBJ2-7; D perhaps matches TRBD1 (5 bases). Here the CDR3 reads CAWSRGIYEQYF. CDR3 DNA: TGTGCCTGGAGTAGGGGCATCTACGAGCAGTACTTC.